This T cell receptor (beta chain) was obtained from a study of identifying expanded T cells in peripheral blood. Broader study findings: Over approximately two and four weeks, about 15 and 19 clones changed, versus around 1.1 between replicates. Approximately two-week clone count variance significantly increased as total template count grew.

The CDR3 is 16 amino acids. Germline V gene lookup returns CDR1 MNHNY and CDR2 SVGAGI (reference sequence). V lost 2 bases to trimming and J lost 5 bases; unmatched junction nucleotides: 8. The table lists this clone with a count of one. Its antigen is unidentified. During the collection period, no donor immune events like infections were recorded. This table comes from immunoSEQ multiplex PCR, and its TCRdb copy is limited to in-frame clones, with some not included. The table records 100,000 or so clones, approximately 88% of them present only once. The sequence derives from a person aged 18 to 75 in good health. Sequencing input: blood. The chain employs TRBV6-6 and TRBJ2-7, with 11 bases lining up with TRBD2. The chain's CDR3 is CASSYLPTSGINEQYF. CDR3 nucleotides: TGTGCCAGCAGTTACCTCCCGACTAGCGGGATCAACGAGCAGTACTTC.